The 2 T cell receptor beta chains in this list originate from one sample, sequenced in a study of control samples from healthy donors and cancer patients. The method was immunoSEQ multiplex PCR; TCRdb's version includes in-frame clones alone and lacks a portion of them. The sample comprises fewer than 200,000 clones, 96% of which are singletons, and just over 1% rests with the top ten. Sequencing was performed on blood. The receptor source for this set is a woman aged 25-40 years in good health.

The rearrangement uses TRBV10-2 and TRBJ2-3, with 12 bases identical to TRBD2. The CDR3 is 16 amino acids. CDR1 is WSHSY and CDR2 is SAAADI in the germline V gene. J lost 0 bases, V lost 4 bases, and 2 bases had no gene match. The CDR3 DNA follows: TGCGCCAGCAGTGTCGGGACTAGCGGGAGCACAGATACGCAGTATTTT. It yields the protein CASSVGTSGSTDTQYF.

The chain couples TRBV4-1 to TRBJ1-1; D unresolved. V lost 0 bases and J lost 4, with 18 bases in between. The CDR3 length is 17 residues. The germline V gene encodes CDR1 MGHRA and CDR2 YSYEKL. As DNA, the CDR3 is TGCGCCAGCAGCCAAGAGCCCGTTTTGGGGTTTGGCACTGAAGCTTTCTTT. Translating it yields CASSQEPVLGFGTEAFF.